These T cell receptor beta chains were read from a single sample in a study of beta chain features in type 1 diabetes. Profiling relied on immunoSEQ multiplex PCR, and the TCRdb table lists in-frame clones only, not all of them. In the table there are 310,000 or so clones, 15% of which are singletons. The sequenced sample was naive CD4+ T cells from blood. These receptors originate from a young man with type 1 diabetes. The CDR3 runs from the conserved cysteine through the conserved F or W. A clone size is listed for some rows: how often the clone was seen (once, few, many), or a class if it is expanded.

J | V | size | CDR3
TRBJ2-1 | TRBV29-1 | - | CSVRSLLSYNEQFF
TRBJ2-5 | TRBV28 | - | CASSPQTSGRGETQYF
TRBJ2-2 | TRBV2 | few | CASSRVFPGELFF
TRBJ2-2 | TRBV5-1 | few | CASGLAGTPNTGELFF
TRBJ2-1 | TRBV2 | - | CASSEEGGLASYNEQFF
TRBJ2-1 | TRBV2 | few | CASSVTSGTYNEQFF
TRBJ2-2 | TRBV30 | few | CAWSGLGSTGELFF
TRBJ1-5 | TRBV2 | - | CASRGQQAQPQHF
TRBJ2-7 | TRBV30 | - | CAWSGLALHEQYF
TRBJ1-2 | TRBV4-3 | - | CASSQWQGDGYTF
TRBJ1-2 | TRBV6-6 | few | CASSYSADYYGYTF
TRBJ2-1 | TRBV4-3 | - | CASSQDSREGDEQFF
TRBJ2-1 | TRBV5-1 | - | CASSLDAGNRDEQFF
TRBJ2-5 | TRBV7-7 | - | CASSILAGDGAQYF
TRBJ2-5 | TRBV4-3 | - | CASSQVQGGRETQYF
TRBJ1-2 | TRBV9 | few | CASSVSGQGGYGYTF
TRBJ2-2 | TRBV19 | few | CASVLAGELFF
TRBJ2-5 | TRBV7-2 | few | CASSIAVSGTQYF
TRBJ2-7 | TRBV10-3 | - | CAVGRFTQGAHEQYF
TRBJ2-2 | TRBV15 | - | CATSKGRDTGELFF
TRBJ2-5 | TRBV7-9 | - | CITRRPGQETQYF
TRBJ1-1 | TRBV5-1 | - | CASSWGQGNTEAFF
TRBJ2-1 | TRBV6-6 | - | CASSLQTSYNEQFF
TRBJ1-1 | TRBV30 | few | CAWSSSGHFNLVAPKAFF
TRBJ1-1 | TRBV18 | - | CASSGTANTEAFF
TRBJ2-7 | TRBV2 | few | CASRASHEQYF
TRBJ1-3 | TRBV7-2 | - | CASSPTRTGYGNTIYF
TRBJ1-2 | TRBV4-3 | few | CASSQEPNLSRGYTF
TRBJ1-1 | TRBV28 | - | CASRGTMNTEAFF
TRBJ1-1 | TRBV28 | - | CASQAVNTEAFF
TRBJ1-2 | TRBV18 | - | CASSPGQGGNYGYTF
TRBJ2-5 | TRBV5-4 | - | CASSATGLETQYF
TRBJ1-2 | TRBV27 | few | CASSTGNYGYTF
TRBJ1-5 | TRBV7-2 | few | CASSGRGKGQPQHF
TRBJ2-7 | TRBV6-5 | few | CASSGQGPYEQYF
TRBJ1-2 | TRBV7-9 | - | CASREGGQANYGYTF
TRBJ1-2 | TRBV5-1 | few | CASRSGGQGARYGYTF
TRBJ2-3 | TRBV7-2 | - | CASSRFQALGSIIKDTQYF
TRBJ2-1 | TRBV18 | few | CASSRGTGTGFTSSYNEQFF
TRBJ2-3 | TRBV9 | - | CASSVEGQGATDTQYF
TRBJ2-4 | TRBV6-5 | - | CASSYAGFGKNIQYF
TRBJ2-1 | TRBV28 | few | CASSLRTWYQNEQFF
TRBJ1-2 | TRBV7-9 | - | CASSPTGTYGYTF
TRBJ2-1 | TRBV14 | few | CASSQVRSSAYNEQFF
TRBJ2-6 | TRBV6-4 | - | CASSVNQGLRLAGANVLTF
TRBJ2-1 | TRBV28 | few | CASSPPPGLAEQFF
TRBJ2-3 | TRBV5-1 | once | CASSPHRPLADTQYF
TRBJ2-5 | TRBV25-1 | - | CASSELAGGPQETQYF
TRBJ1-1 | TRBV2 | - | CASSEAGVTEAFF
TRBJ1-2 | TRBV25-1 | few | CASSAFREDPYGYTF
TRBJ2-2 | TRBV28 | few | CASRKNRGGDGELFF
TRBJ2-6 | TRBV16 | - | CASSQTGYAGANVLTF
TRBJ1-2 | TRBV14 | - | CASSQVGRHGYTF